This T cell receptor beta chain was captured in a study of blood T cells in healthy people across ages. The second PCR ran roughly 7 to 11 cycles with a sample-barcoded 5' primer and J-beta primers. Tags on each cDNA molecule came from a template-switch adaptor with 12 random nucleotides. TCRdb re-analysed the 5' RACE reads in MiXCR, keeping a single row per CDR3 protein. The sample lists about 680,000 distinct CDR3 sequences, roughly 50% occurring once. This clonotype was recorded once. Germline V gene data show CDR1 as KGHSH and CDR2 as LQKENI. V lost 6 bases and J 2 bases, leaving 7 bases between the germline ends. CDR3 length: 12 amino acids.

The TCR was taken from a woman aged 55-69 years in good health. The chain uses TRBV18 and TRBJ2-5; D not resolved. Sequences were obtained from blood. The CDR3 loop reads CASSHRQETQYF. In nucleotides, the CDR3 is TGTGCCAGCTCGCATAGACAAGAGACCCAGTACTTC.